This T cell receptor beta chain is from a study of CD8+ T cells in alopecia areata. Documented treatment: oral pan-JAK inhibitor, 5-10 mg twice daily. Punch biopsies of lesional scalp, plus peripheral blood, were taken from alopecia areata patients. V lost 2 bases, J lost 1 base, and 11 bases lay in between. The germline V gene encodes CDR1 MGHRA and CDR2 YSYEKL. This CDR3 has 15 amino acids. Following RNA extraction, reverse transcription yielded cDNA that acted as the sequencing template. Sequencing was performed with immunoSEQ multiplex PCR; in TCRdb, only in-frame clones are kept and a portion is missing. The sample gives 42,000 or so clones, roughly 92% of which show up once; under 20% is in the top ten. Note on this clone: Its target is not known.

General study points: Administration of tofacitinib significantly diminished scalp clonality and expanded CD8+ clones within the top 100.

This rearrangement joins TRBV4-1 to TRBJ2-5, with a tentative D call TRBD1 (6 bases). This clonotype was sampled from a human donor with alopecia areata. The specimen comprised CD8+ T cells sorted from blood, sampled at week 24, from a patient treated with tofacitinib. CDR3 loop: CASSQPGHTQETQYF. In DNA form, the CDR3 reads TGCGCCAGCAGCCAACCGGGACATACCCAAGAGACCCAGTACTTC.